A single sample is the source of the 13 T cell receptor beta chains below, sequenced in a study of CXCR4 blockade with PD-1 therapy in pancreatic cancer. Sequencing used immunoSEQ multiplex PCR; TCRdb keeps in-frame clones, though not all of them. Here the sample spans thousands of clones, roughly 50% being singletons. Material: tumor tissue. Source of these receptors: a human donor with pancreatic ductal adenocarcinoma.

The CDR3 here is CASSSWAAWTSTDTQYF. The DNA of the CDR3 is TGTGCCAGCAGTTCTTGGGCGGCCTGGACTAGCACAGATACGCAGTATTTT. The chain joins TRBV28 to TRBJ2-3; tentatively, D is TRBD2 (5 bases). CDR3 size: 17 residues. Trimming removed 4 bases at V and 0 bases at J, with 17 bases between. Per germline, CDR1 MDHEN and CDR2 SYDVKM.

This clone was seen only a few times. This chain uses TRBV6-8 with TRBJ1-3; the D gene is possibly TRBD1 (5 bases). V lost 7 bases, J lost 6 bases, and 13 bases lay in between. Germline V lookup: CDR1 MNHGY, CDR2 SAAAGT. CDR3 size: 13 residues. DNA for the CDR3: TGTGCCAGCAAAGTGTTGGGGGTAAACACCATATATTTT. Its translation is CASKVLGVNTIYF.

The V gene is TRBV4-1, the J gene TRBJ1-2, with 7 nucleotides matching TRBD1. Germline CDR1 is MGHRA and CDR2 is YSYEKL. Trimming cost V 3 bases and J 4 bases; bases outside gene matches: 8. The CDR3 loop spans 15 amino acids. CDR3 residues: CASSHQTGQVYGYTF. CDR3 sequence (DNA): TGCGCCAGCAGCCACCAGACAGGGCAGGTCTATGGCTACACCTTC.

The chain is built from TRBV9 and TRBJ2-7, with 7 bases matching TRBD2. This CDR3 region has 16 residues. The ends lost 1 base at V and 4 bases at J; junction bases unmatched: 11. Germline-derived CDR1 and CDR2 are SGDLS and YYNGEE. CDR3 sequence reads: CASSVKFSGSVYEQYF. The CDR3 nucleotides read TGTGCCAGCAGCGTAAAATTTAGCGGGTCGGTGTACGAGCAGTACTTC.

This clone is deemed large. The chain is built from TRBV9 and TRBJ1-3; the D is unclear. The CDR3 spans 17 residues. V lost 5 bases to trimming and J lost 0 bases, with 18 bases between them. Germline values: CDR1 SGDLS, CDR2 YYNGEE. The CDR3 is CASSYPSGGSSGNTIYF. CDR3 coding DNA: TGTGCCAGCAGTTATCCCTCGGGCGGGAGCTCTGGAAACACCATATATTTT.

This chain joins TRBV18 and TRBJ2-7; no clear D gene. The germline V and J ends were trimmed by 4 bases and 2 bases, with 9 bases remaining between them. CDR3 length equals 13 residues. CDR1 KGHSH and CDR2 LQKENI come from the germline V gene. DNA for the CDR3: TGTGCCAGCTCACGAAGAGACACCTACGAGCAGTACTTC. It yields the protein CASSRRDTYEQYF.

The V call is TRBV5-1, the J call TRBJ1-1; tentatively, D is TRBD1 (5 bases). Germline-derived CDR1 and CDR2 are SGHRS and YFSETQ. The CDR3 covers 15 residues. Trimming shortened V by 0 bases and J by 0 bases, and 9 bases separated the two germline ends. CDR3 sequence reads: CASSLGGRVNTEAFF. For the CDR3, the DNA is TGCGCCAGCAGCTTGGGGGGGAGAGTGAACACTGAAGCTTTCTTT. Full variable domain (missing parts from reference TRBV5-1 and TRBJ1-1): KAGVTQTPRYLIKTRGQQVTLSCSPISGHRSVSWYQQTPGQGLQFLFEYFSETQRNKGNFPGRFSGRQFSNSRSEMNVSTLELGDSALYLCASSLGGRVNTEAFFGQGTRLTVV.

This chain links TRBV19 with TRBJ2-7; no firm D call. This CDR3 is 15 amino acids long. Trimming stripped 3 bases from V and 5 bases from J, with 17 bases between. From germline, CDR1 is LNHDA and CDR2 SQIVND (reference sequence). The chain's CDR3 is CASSMGGSLLDEQYF. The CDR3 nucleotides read TGTGCCAGTAGTATGGGCGGATCCCTGTTGGACGAGCAGTACTTC.

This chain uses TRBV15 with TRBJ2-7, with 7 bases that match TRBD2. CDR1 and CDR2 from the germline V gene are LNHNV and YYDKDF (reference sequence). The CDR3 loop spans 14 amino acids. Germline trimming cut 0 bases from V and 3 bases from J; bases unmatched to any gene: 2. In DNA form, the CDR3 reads TGTGCCACCAGCAGAGAAAGGACTAGCTACGAGCAGTACTTC. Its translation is CATSRERTSYEQYF.

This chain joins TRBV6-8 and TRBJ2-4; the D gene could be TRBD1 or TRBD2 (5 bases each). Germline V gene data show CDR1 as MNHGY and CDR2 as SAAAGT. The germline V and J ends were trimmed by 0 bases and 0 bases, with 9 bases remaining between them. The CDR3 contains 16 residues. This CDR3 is CASSYSRGVAKNIQYF. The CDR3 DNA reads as TGTGCCAGCAGTTACTCGAGAGGGGTAGCCAAAAACATTCAGTACTTC.

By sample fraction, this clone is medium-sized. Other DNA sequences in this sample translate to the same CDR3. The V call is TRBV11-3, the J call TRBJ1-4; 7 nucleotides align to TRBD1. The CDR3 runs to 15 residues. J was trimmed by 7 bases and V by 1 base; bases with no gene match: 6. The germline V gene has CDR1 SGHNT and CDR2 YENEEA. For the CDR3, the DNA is TGTGCCAGCAGCTTAGGACAGGGAGGAAGTGAAAAACTGTTTTTT. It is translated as CASSLGQGGSEKLFF.

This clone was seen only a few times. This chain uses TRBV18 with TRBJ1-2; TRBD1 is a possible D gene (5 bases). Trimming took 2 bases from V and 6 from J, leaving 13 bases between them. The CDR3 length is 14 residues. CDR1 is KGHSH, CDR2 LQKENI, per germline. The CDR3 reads CASSPLTGLDGYTF. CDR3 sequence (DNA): TGTGCCAGCTCACCATTAACGGGGCTAGATGGCTACACCTTC.

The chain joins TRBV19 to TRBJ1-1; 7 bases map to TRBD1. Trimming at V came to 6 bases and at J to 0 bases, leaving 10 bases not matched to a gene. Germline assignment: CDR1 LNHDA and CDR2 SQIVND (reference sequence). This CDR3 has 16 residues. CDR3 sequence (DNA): TGTGCCAGTAGGGACAGGTTAAGCACCATGAACACTGAAGCTTTCTTT. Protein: CASRDRLSTMNTEAFF. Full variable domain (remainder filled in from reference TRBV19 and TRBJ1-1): DGGITQSPKYLFRKEGQNVTLSCEQNLNHDAMYWYRQDPGQGLRLIYYSQIVNDFQKGDIAEGYSVSREKKESFPLTVTSAQKNPTAFYLCASRDRLSTMNTEAFFGQGTRLTVV.